The next 11 T cell receptor beta chains were all read from a single sample in a study of T cells in Graves' hyperthyroidism and ophthalmopathy. TCR beta CDR3 region amplification was performed from RNA transcripts. TCR CDR3 regions were first amplified by RT-PCR with HTBI primers. Using its own MiXCR run on the multiplex PCR reads, TCRdb lists one record per CDR3 protein. Among tens of thousands of distinct CDR3 sequences listed, about 50% were seen once. The sample was blood. The source is a woman aged 50 to 65 with Graves' hyperthyroidism that later progressed to Graves' ophthalmopathy.

This clonotype was recorded at least ten times. V and J are TRBV12-3 or TRBV12-4 and TRBJ2-5; D is possibly TRBD1 (6 bases). Between the trimmed V and J ends, which lost 5 bases and 1 base, there was a span of 11 bases. The CDR3 covers 14 residues. In nucleotides, the CDR3 is TGTGCCAGCAGTAGAATAGGGGGCCAAGAGACCCAGTACTTC. This sequence encodes CASSRIGGQETQYF.

This chain uses TRBV9 with TRBJ2-7; perhaps TRBD1 as D (6 bases). V lost 3 bases and J lost 0, with 10 bases in between. The CDR3 length is 14 residues. Germline V gives CDR1 SGDLS, CDR2 YYNGEE. This chain's CDR3 is CASSAQGHSYEQYF. CDR3 DNA: TGTGCCAGCAGCGCGCAGGGGCACTCCTACGAGCAGTACTTC.

This sequence joins TRBV7-8 and TRBJ2-1, with D unresolved. The V end was cut by 4 bases, the J end by 0 bases, with 10 bases between. Germline V gene data show CDR1 as SGHVS and CDR2 as FQNEAQ. This CDR3 comprises 15 residues. CDR3 DNA sequence: TGTGCCAGCAGCTCAGGACCTTACTCCTACAATGAGCAGTTCTTC. Translated: CASSSGPYSYNEQFF.

In the case of this clonotype: The germline gene is not matched at one end of the junction; a read error may be the cause. The V and J genes are TRBV9 and TRBJ2-3; D might be TRBD1 (5 bases). In germline, CDR1 is SGDLS, CDR2 YYNGEE. The CDR3 sequence is 12 residues long. CDR3 DNA sequence: TGTGCCAGCAGCGAAGACACAGGCACGCAGTATTTC. This translates into CASSEDTGTQYF.

A few counts support this clonotype. In DNA form, the CDR3 reads TGTGCCAGCAGCCAAGCCCCTGGGGGCCTATCTGGAAACACCATATATTTT. Its protein is CASSQAPGGLSGNTIYF. The genes are TRBV3-1 and TRBJ1-3, with D possibly TRBD1 on 6 matching bases. CDR3 size: 17 residues. The V end lost 1 base, the J end lost 1 base, and 14 bases lay between the germline ends. Germline CDR1 LGHDT, CDR2 YNNKEL (reference sequence). Together with reference TRBV3-1 and TRBJ1-3, the CDR3 gives the full variable domain: DTAVSQTPKYLVTQMGNDKSIKCEQNLGHDTMYWYKQDSKKFLKIMFSYNNKELIINETVPNRFSPKSPDKAHLNLHINSLELGDSAVYFCASSQAPGGLSGNTIYFGEGSWLTVV.

The rearrangement links TRBV6-5 to TRBJ1-5; no reliable D call. The CDR3 is 14 amino acids. V shed 6 bases and J shed 5 bases, with 14 bases lying between them. CDR1 is MNHEY, CDR2 SVGAGI, per germline. The CDR3 region is CASRLAIRDQPQHF. The CDR3 bases are TGTGCCAGCAGACTCGCTATTAGGGATCAGCCCCAGCATTTT.

This clonotype is medium-sized within its sample. The junction does not match germline at one end; this may be a read error. The chain couples TRBV12-3 or TRBV12-4 to TRBJ2-1; D possibly corresponds to TRBD2 (6 bases). This CDR3 is 16 amino acids long. The CDR3 DNA reads as TGTGCCAGCAGCTTAGTTATTAGCGGTGGTGCCGAGGAGCAGTTCTTC. It is translated as CASSLVISGGAEEQFF.

This clonotype is classed as medium-sized. The chain has TRBV14 and TRBJ2-5; TRBD1 matches at 10 bases. Per the germline V gene, CDR1 is SGHDN and CDR2 is FVKESK. After removal of 4 bases from V and 3 bases from J, the junction contained 8 bases not matched to a gene. The CDR3 extends over 16 amino acids. The CDR3 protein is CASSPLGQGKKETQYF. The CDR3 DNA reads TGTGCCAGCAGCCCCCTGGGACAGGGGAAAAAAGAGACCCAGTACTTC.

By sample share, this clonotype is medium-sized. The chain uses TRBV7-2 and TRBJ1-5; D is ambiguous. This CDR3 has 12 residues. V shed 7 bases and J shed 3 bases, with 7 bases lying between them. Germline V gives CDR1 SGHTA, CDR2 FQGNSA. The CDR3 DNA is TGTGCCAGCACCGCTAACAATCAGCCCCAGCATTTT. This codes for CASTANNQPQHF.

This clonotype was detected many times. This chain uses TRBV12-3 or TRBV12-4 with TRBJ2-1, with 10 bases aligning to TRBD2. The CDR3 sequence is 15 residues long. V lost 4 bases, J lost 9 bases, and 9 bases stayed unmatched. The CDR3 DNA sequence: TGTGCCAGCAGTTCTGGGACTAGCGCCCAAAGTGAGCAGTTCTTC. It translates to CASSSGTSAQSEQFF.

The V call is TRBV7-9, the J call TRBJ2-1, with 10 nucleotides matching TRBD2. The V segment lost 3 bases and the J segment 8 bases; nucleotides outside the gene matches: 7. Germline lookup yields CDR1 SEHNR and CDR2 FQNEAQ (reference sequence). The CDR3 covers 15 residues. The DNA of the CDR3 is TGTGCCAGCAGCTTCGCTAGCGGGAGTACCCATGAGCAGTTCTTC. It specifies CASSFASGSTHEQFF.